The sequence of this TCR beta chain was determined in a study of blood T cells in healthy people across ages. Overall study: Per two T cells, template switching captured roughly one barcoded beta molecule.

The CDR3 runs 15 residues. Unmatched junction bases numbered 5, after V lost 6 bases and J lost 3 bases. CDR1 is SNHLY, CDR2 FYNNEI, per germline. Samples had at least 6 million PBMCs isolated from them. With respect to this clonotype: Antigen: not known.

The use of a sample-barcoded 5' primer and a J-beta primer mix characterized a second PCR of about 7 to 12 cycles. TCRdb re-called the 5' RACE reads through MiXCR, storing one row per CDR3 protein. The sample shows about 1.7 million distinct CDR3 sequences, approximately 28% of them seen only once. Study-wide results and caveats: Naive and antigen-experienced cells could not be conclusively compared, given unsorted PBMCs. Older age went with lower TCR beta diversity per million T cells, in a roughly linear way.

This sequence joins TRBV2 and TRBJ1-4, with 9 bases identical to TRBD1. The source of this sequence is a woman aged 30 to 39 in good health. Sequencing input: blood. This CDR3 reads CASRGQGLPNEKLFF. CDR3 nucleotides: TGTGCCAGCAGAGGACAGGGGTTACCTAATGAAAAACTGTTTTTT.